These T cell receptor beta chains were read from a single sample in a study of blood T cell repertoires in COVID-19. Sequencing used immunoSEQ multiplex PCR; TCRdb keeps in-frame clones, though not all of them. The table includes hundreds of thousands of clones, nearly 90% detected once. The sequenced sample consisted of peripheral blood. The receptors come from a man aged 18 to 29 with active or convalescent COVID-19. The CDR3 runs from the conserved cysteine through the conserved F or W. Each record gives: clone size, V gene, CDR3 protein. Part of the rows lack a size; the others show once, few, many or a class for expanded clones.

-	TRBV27	CASSPTGFAGETQYF
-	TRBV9	CASSAGSSGNTIYF
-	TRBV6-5	CASGRGDTGELFF
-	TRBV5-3	CARSWPGQGINEQFF
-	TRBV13	CASSLMSSGRVGETQYF
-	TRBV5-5	CASSLAYDSYEQYF
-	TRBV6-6	CASSTGSRNTIYF
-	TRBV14	CASSLTGDTEAFF
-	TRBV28	CASSLFTGLVAEAFF
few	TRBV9	CASSVQGVSYEQYF
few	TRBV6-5	CATRMSGGNTEAFF
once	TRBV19	CASSISSGRANIQYF
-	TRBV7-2	CASSLRDSDYEQYF
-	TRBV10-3	CAISEIAHGYGYTF
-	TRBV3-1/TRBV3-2	CASSHEGARTEAFF
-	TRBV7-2	CASSLVLYPTAPNTGELFF
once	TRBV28	CASSTAGVRNEQFF
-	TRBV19	CASTTQGENGYTF
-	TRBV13	CASSLTNQETQYF
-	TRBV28	CASTSSGSSYEQYF
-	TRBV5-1	CASRSDLWNTEAFF
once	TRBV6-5	CASTLTGDNSPLHF
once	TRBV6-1	CASSETLGVSYGYTF